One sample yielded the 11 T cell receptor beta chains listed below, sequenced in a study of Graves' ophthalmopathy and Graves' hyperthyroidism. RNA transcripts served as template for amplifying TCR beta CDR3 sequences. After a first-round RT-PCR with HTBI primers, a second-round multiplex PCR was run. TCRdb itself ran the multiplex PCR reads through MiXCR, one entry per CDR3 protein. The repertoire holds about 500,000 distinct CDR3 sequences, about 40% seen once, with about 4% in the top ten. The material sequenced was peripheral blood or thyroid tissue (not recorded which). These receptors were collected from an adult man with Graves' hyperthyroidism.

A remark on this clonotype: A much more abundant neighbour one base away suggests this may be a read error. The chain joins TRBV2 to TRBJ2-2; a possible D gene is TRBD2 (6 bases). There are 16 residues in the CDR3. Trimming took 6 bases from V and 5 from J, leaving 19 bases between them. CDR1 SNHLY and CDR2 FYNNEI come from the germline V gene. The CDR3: CASSGGDGHNTGELFF. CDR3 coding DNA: TGTGCCAGCAGCGGAGGGGACGGCCATAATACCGGGGAGCTGTTTTTT. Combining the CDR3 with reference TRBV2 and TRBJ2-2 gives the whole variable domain EPEVTQTPSHQVTQMGQEVILRCVPISNHLYFYWYRQILGQKVEFLVSFYNNEISEKSEIFDDQFSVERPDGSNFTLKIRSTKLEDSAMYFCASSGGDGHNTGELFFGEGSRLTVL.

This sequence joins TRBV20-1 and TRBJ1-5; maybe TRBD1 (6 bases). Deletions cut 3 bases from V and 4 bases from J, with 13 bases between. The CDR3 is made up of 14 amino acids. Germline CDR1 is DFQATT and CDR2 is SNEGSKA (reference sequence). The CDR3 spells CSASQGSGNQPQHF. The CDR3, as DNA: TGCAGTGCTAGCCAGGGGAGTGGGAATCAGCCCCAGCATTTT.

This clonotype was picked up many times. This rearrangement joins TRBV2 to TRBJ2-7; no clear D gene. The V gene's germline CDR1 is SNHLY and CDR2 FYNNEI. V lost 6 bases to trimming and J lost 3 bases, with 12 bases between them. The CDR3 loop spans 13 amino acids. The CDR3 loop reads CASSPWLLYEQYF. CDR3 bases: TGTGCCAGCAGCCCCTGGTTGCTCTACGAGCAGTACTTC.

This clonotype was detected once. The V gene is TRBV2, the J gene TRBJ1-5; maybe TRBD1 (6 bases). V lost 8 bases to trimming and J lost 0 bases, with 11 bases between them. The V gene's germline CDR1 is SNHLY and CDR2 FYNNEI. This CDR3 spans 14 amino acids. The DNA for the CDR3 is TGTGCCAGCGCCCGAGGGGGTAGCAATCAGCCCCAGCATTTT. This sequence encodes CASARGGSNQPQHF.

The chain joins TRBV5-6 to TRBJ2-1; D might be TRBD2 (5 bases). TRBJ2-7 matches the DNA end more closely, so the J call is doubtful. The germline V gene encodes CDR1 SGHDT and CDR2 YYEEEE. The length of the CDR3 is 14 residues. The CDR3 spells CASSLGRGYNEQYF. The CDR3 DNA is TGTGCCAGCAGCTTGGGTAGAGGGTACAATGAGCAGTACTTC.

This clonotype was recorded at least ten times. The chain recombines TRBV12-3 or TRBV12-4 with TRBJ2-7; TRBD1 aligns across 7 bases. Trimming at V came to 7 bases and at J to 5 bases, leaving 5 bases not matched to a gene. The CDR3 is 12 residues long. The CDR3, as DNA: TGTGCCAGCAATGCAGACAGGGACGAGCAGTACTTC. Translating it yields CASNADRDEQYF.

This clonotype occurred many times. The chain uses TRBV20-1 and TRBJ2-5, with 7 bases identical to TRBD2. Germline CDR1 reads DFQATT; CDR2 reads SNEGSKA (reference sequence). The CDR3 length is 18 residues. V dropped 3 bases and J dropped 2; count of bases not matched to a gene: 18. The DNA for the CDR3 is TGCAGTGCTAGCCCCCGGGGTACGAGGGGAGGGCTTCAAGAGACCCAGTACTTC. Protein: CSASPRGTRGGLQETQYF.

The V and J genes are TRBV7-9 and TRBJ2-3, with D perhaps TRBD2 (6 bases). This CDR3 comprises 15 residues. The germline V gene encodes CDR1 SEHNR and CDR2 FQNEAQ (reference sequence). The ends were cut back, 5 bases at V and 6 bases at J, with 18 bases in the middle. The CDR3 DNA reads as TGTGCCAGCAGCGCCGTCGGGGGAAGTACGGATACGCAGTATTTT. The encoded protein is CASSAVGGSTDTQYF. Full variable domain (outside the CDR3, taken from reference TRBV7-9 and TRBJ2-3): DTGVSQNPRHKITKRGQNVTFRCDPISEHNRLYWYRQTLGQGPEFLTYFQNEAQLEKSRLLSDRFSAERPKGSFSTLEIQRTEQGDSAMYLCASSAVGGSTDTQYFGPGTRLTVL.

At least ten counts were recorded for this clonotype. CDR3 sequence (DNA): TGCGCCAGCAGCCCGGGGAAGATGAACACTGAAGCTTTCTTT. This translates into CASSPGKMNTEAFF. The rearrangement uses TRBV5-1 and TRBJ1-1; D gene ambiguous. The CDR3 spans 14 residues. V lost 4 bases and J lost 0, with 10 bases in between. Germline V gene lookup returns CDR1 SGHRS and CDR2 YFSETQ.

The CDR3 here is CASSTAGTTEAFF. The CDR3, as DNA: TGTGCCAGTAGTACAGCCGGGACGACTGAAGCTTTCTTT. The chain couples TRBV19 to TRBJ1-1, with D perhaps matching TRBD1 (5 bases). Trimming stripped 4 bases from V and 5 bases from J, with 11 bases between. Germline lookup yields CDR1 LNHDA and CDR2 SQIVND (reference sequence). The CDR3 has 13 residues.

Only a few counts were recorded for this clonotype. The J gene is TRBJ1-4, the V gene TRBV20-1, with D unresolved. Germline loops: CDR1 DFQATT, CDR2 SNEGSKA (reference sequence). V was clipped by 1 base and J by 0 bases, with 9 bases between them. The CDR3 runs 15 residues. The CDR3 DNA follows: TGCAGTGCTAGAGCCCAGCAGACAACTAATGAAAAACTGTTTTTT. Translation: CSARAQQTTNEKLFF.